Listed below are T cell receptor beta chains from one sample, sequenced in a study of shared clonotypes between healthy human individuals. The protocol was immunoSEQ multiplex PCR, while the TCRdb copy is restricted to in-frame clones and leaves out a portion. In the table there are under 1,100,000 clones, approximately 68% of which are singletons. The sample taken for sequencing was memory CD4+ T cells sorted from blood. The receptor set was obtained from a man aged 18-30 years in good health. The CDR3 runs from the conserved cysteine through the conserved F or W. A D gene is named only where the DNA matches it firmly. Only some rows state a clone size, as once, few, many or a class for expanded clones.

abundance: .
d_gene: TRBD1
j_gene: TRBJ1-5
v_gene: TRBV6-1
CDR3aa: CASSDLILDRGLQPQHF
CDR3nt: TGTGCCAGCAGTGACCTGATACTAGACAGGGGGCTTCAGCCCCAGCATTTT

abundance: .
d_gene: .
j_gene: TRBJ1-1
v_gene: TRBV6-5
CDR3aa: CASSYYRSEFNTEAFF
CDR3nt: TGTGCCAGCAGTTACTACCGGAGCGAGTTCAACACTGAAGCTTTCTTT

abundance: .
d_gene: .
j_gene: TRBJ2-7
v_gene: TRBV5-1
CDR3aa: CASSRDTGTGDEQYF
CDR3nt: TGCGCCAGCAGCCGGGACACCGGGACGGGCGACGAGCAGTACTTC

abundance: few
d_gene: TRBD1
j_gene: TRBJ1-6
v_gene: TRBV19
CDR3aa: CASGTARESPLHF
CDR3nt: TGTGCCAGCGGGACAGCTAGGGAATCACCCCTCCACTTT

abundance: .
d_gene: .
j_gene: TRBJ1-2
v_gene: TRBV6-1
CDR3aa: CASTGTDYGYTF
CDR3nt: TGTGCCAGCACCGGGACGGATTATGGCTACACCTTC

abundance: .
d_gene: .
j_gene: TRBJ2-5
v_gene: TRBV29-1
CDR3aa: CSVEDWAETQYF
CDR3nt: TGCAGCGTTGAAGATTGGGCCGAGACCCAGTACTTC

abundance: .
d_gene: TRBD2
j_gene: TRBJ2-3
v_gene: TRBV28
CDR3aa: CASSIAGGPSDTQYF
CDR3nt: TGTGCCAGCAGTATAGCGGGGGGGCCATCAGATACGCAGTATTTT

abundance: .
d_gene: .
j_gene: TRBJ2-3
v_gene: TRBV5-1
CDR3aa: CASSLAGNTDTQYF
CDR3nt: TGCGCCAGCAGCTTGGCCGGGAACACAGATACGCAGTATTTT

abundance: .
d_gene: TRBD1
j_gene: TRBJ2-7
v_gene: TRBV19
CDR3aa: CASSMGTGGLEQYF
CDR3nt: TGTGCCAGTAGTATGGGAACAGGGGGCCTCGAGCAGTACTTC

abundance: .
d_gene: TRBD2
j_gene: TRBJ2-5
v_gene: TRBV5-5
CDR3aa: CASSLGGLAGTGQETQYF
CDR3nt: TGTGCCAGCAGCTTGGGAGGACTAGCGGGGACCGGGCAAGAGACCCAGTACTTC

abundance: .
d_gene: .
j_gene: TRBJ2-3
v_gene: TRBV6-5
CDR3aa: CASSYMPSTDTQYF
CDR3nt: TGTGCCAGCAGTTACATGCCCTCCACAGATACGCAGTATTTT

abundance: .
d_gene: TRBD1
j_gene: TRBJ1-2
v_gene: TRBV10-3
CDR3aa: CAISVAGGEGYTF
CDR3nt: TGTGCCATCAGTGTCGCAGGGGGAGAGGGCTACACCTTC

abundance: .
d_gene: .
j_gene: TRBJ1-5
v_gene: TRBV4-3
CDR3aa: CASSQELQGHQPQHF
CDR3nt: TGCGCCAGCAGCCAAGAGCTGCAGGGACATCAGCCCCAGCATTTT

abundance: .
d_gene: TRBD2
j_gene: TRBJ2-1
v_gene: TRBV13
CDR3aa: CASSPRPAGGSYNEQFF
CDR3nt: TGTGCCAGCAGCCCAAGACCGGCGGGGGGCTCCTACAATGAGCAGTTCTTC

abundance: .
d_gene: .
j_gene: TRBJ2-2
v_gene: TRBV5-7
CDR3aa: CASSLCGGRQDRAYGELFF
CDR3nt: TGTGCCAGCAGCTTGTGTGGTGGGAGACAGGATAGGGCTTACGGGGAGCTGTTTTTT

abundance: .
d_gene: .
j_gene: TRBJ2-3
v_gene: TRBV21-1
CDR3aa: CASRLAYVQIGTDTQYF
CDR3nt: TGTGCCAGCAGACTAGCCTACGTCCAGATAGGCACAGATACGCAGTATTTT

abundance: .
d_gene: .
j_gene: TRBJ2-1
v_gene: TRBV5-1
CDR3aa: CASKTGEGSYNEQFF
CDR3nt: TGCGCCAGCAAAACAGGGGAGGGCTCCTACAATGAGCAGTTCTTC

abundance: .
d_gene: .
j_gene: TRBJ2-1
v_gene: TRBV5-6
CDR3aa: CASSLRDGYYNEQFF
CDR3nt: TGTGCCAGCAGCTTGAGGGACGGCTACTACAATGAGCAGTTCTTC

abundance: .
d_gene: .
j_gene: TRBJ1-2
v_gene: TRBV2
CDR3aa: CASSAGPYGYTF
CDR3nt: TGTGCCAGCAGTGCGGGACCTTATGGCTACACCTTC

abundance: once
d_gene: TRBD2
j_gene: TRBJ2-5
v_gene: TRBV9
CDR3aa: CASSVAAGVWQETQYF
CDR3nt: TGTGCCAGCAGCGTAGCTGCGGGAGTGTGGCAAGAGACCCAGTACTTC

abundance: few
d_gene: .
j_gene: TRBJ1-2
v_gene: TRBV6-1
CDR3aa: CASSEWAVGYTF
CDR3nt: TGTGCCAGCAGTGAATGGGCAGTCGGCTACACCTTC

abundance: .
d_gene: TRBD1
j_gene: TRBJ1-1
v_gene: TRBV10-3
CDR3aa: CAISEFGQGAGTEAFF
CDR3nt: TGTGCCATCAGTGAGTTTGGACAGGGGGCTGGCACTGAAGCTTTCTTT

abundance: many
d_gene: .
j_gene: TRBJ2-3
v_gene: TRBV11-2
CDR3aa: CASSFGGSTDTQYF
CDR3nt: TGTGCCAGCAGCTTCGGGGGTAGCACAGATACGCAGTATTTT

abundance: .
d_gene: .
j_gene: TRBJ2-2
v_gene: TRBV5-1
CDR3aa: CASSRALGDAGELFF
CDR3nt: TGCGCCAGCAGCCGCGCACTAGGGGACGCCGGGGAGCTGTTTTTT

abundance: .
d_gene: TRBD2
j_gene: TRBJ2-3
v_gene: TRBV5-4
CDR3aa: CASSLATSGVTDTQYF
CDR3nt: TGTGCCAGCAGCTTGGCGACTAGCGGGGTCACAGATACGCAGTATTTT

abundance: many
d_gene: .
j_gene: TRBJ1-6
v_gene: TRBV30
CDR3aa: CAWRNRDRYNSPLHF
CDR3nt: TGTGCCTGGAGAAATCGAGACAGGTATAATTCACCCCTCCACTTT

abundance: .
d_gene: .
j_gene: TRBJ2-4
v_gene: TRBV2
CDR3aa: CASSSIGVMAKNIQYF
CDR3nt: TGTGCCAGCAGTAGTATAGGGGTGATGGCCAAAAACATTCAGTACTTC

abundance: .
d_gene: TRBD2
j_gene: TRBJ2-3
v_gene: TRBV5-1
CDR3aa: CASSGKRGAKGDTQYF
CDR3nt: TGCGCCAGCAGCGGAAAGCGGGGGGCAAAGGGGGATACGCAGTATTTT

abundance: few
d_gene: TRBD1
j_gene: TRBJ1-2
v_gene: TRBV25-1
CDR3aa: CASSRQGDAGYTF
CDR3nt: TGTGCCAGCAGTAGACAGGGGGACGCTGGCTACACCTTC

abundance: .
d_gene: .
j_gene: TRBJ2-7
v_gene: TRBV9
CDR3aa: CASSPGSLPYEQYF
CDR3nt: TGTGCCAGCAGCCCGGGGAGCCTCCCTTACGAGCAGTACTTC

abundance: .
d_gene: TRBD1
j_gene: TRBJ1-5
v_gene: TRBV28
CDR3aa: CASSLGGQGNQPQHF
CDR3nt: TGTGCCAGCAGTTTGGGGGGACAGGGCAATCAGCCCCAGCATTTT

abundance: .
d_gene: TRBD1
j_gene: TRBJ1-2
v_gene: TRBV5-8
CDR3aa: CASSSTGAPSYTF
CDR3nt: TGTGCCAGCAGCTCTACAGGGGCCCCTTCCTACACCTTC

abundance: .
d_gene: .
j_gene: TRBJ1-2
v_gene: TRBV6-1
CDR3aa: CASSLTGNYGYTF
CDR3nt: TGTGCCAGCAGCCTGACCGGGAACTATGGCTACACCTTC

abundance: .
d_gene: .
j_gene: TRBJ2-3
v_gene: TRBV5-1
CDR3aa: CASSPGQIADTQYF
CDR3nt: TGCGCCAGCAGCCCAGGACAGATCGCAGATACGCAGTATTTT

abundance: .
d_gene: .
j_gene: TRBJ2-7
v_gene: TRBV18
CDR3aa: CASSPNSPYTLYEQYF
CDR3nt: TGTGCCAGCTCACCGAACAGTCCATATACACTCTACGAGCAGTACTTC

abundance: .
d_gene: .
j_gene: TRBJ1-1
v_gene: TRBV7-3
CDR3aa: CASSFGGLDTEAFF
CDR3nt: TGTGCCAGCAGCTTCGGAGGGTTGGACACTGAAGCTTTCTTT

abundance: few
d_gene: .
j_gene: TRBJ1-1
v_gene: TRBV30
CDR3aa: CAWSRLKGVNGEAFF
CDR3nt: TGTGCCTGGAGTCGACTGAAGGGGGTTAATGGTGAAGCTTTCTTT

abundance: once
d_gene: .
j_gene: TRBJ2-3
v_gene: TRBV9
CDR3aa: CASSVLGTDTQYF
CDR3nt: TGTGCCAGCAGCGTCCTCGGCACAGATACGCAGTATTTT